This T cell receptor beta chain was observed in a study of T-cell reconstitution after alpha-beta-depleted transplantation in children. Library preparation (for TCRbeta) was performed with unique molecular identifiers. Using its own MiXCR run on the PCR reads, TCRdb lists one record per CDR3 protein. This sample has about 610,000 distinct CDR3 sequences, with over 9.5% found just once. This CDR3 is 14 amino acids long. V gave up 7 bases and J gave up 0 bases, with 14 bases separating them. Per germline, CDR1 SQVTM and CDR2 ANQGSEA. The table lists this clonotype with many counts. The gene calls are TRBV29-1 and TRBJ2-3; no firm D call. The source was PBMCs from the stem cell graft donor, collected from the stem cell graft. This clonotype originated in a human donor who donated a stem cell graft to a child with acute myeloid leukemia. CDR3 sequence: CSAQTITSTDTQYF. Here the CDR3 DNA reads TGCAGCGCCCAAACTATAACTAGCACAGATACGCAGTATTTT.